This T cell receptor (beta chain) derives from a study of Ad26.COV2.S vaccination and SARS-CoV-2 variants. Per germline, CDR1 SGDLS and CDR2 YYNGEE. The CDR3 has 16 amino acids. The ends were cut back, 0 bases at V and 7 bases at J, with 20 bases in the middle. On this clone: As yet, its antigen is unknown.

The table came from immunoSEQ multiplex PCR; TCRdb's copy has only in-frame clones and leaves some out. The sample records just over 350,000 clones, about 90% being singletons. Study-wide results and limits: From the TCR breadth and depth analyses, total T cell responses may have been underestimated. Post-vaccination breadth of spike-specific CD8+ and CD4+ T cell responses was reportedly substantial. Vaccinated and placebo-treated recipients had similar non-spike TCR breadth.

The specimen comprised peripheral blood, sampled after recovery from COVID-19. This sequence originates from a human donor who had recovered from COVID-19. The chain is built from TRBV9 and TRBJ2-7; D is undetermined. CDR3 protein: CASSVGSTGSGREQYF. DNA for the CDR3: TGTGCCAGCAGCGTAGGATCGACGGGTTCGGGCAGGGAGCAGTACTTC.